The clone carrying this TCR beta chain was recorded at least ten times. Antigen: not known. CDR3 size: 11 residues. The V and J ends lost 0 bases and 8 bases respectively, with 4 bases between them. Germline V gene data show CDR1 as MGHRA and CDR2 as YSYEKL. These data originate in a study of breast tumors, draining lymph nodes, adjacent tissues. Findings of the study overall: Tumor and nontumor repertoires were significantly more similar in luminal-like than in basal-like breast cancer.

Each CDR3 protein gets one entry after TCRdb re-called the multiplex PCR reads with MiXCR. The table includes 25,000 to 40,000 distinct CDR3 sequences, roughly 69% detected once. The chain links TRBV4-1 to TRBJ1-1; D remains ambiguous. The material sequenced was breast tumor tissue. The sequence derives from a female donor with breast cancer. Some clones in this sample may be carry-over from other donors' samples. The CDR3 coding sequence is TGCGCCAGCAGCCAAGACAGGGAAGCTTTCTTT. The encoded protein is CASSQDREAFF.